One T cell receptor beta chain is described in this entry. Data came from immunoSEQ multiplex PCR; TCRdb stores just in-frame clones and leaves some out. The sample holds about 170,000 clones, over 85% seen once. The sample belongs to a study of blood T cell repertoires in COVID-19. Per the germline V gene, CDR1 is MNHEY and CDR2 is SMNVEV (reference sequence). The CDR3 covers 16 residues. Trimming cost V 10 bases and J 8 bases; bases outside gene matches: 16. The sequenced sample was peripheral blood. The TCR originated in a woman aged 45 to 65 with acute or convalescent COVID-19. V usage is TRBV27 and J usage is TRBJ2-1, with TRBD2 identical over 11 bases. CDR3 loop: CATSKEGLAGGYEQFF. CDR3 bases: TGTGCCACCTCAAAGGAAGGGCTAGCGGGAGGTTATGAGCAGTTCTTC.